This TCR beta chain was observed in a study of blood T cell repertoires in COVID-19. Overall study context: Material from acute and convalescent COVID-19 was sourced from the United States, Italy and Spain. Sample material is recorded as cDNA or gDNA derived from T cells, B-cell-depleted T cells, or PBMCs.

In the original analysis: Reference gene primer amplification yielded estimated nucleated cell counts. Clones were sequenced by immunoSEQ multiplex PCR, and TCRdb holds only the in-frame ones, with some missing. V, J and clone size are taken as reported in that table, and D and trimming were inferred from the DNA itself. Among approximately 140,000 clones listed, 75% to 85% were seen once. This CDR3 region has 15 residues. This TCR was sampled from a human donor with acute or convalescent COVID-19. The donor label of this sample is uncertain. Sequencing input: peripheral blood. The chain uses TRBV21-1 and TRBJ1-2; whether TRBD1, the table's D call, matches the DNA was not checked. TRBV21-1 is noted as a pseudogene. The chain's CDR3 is CASSHDTKGPHGYTF. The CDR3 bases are TGTGCCAGCAGCCACGACACCAAGGGGCCTCATGGCTACACCTTC.